These 7 T cell receptor beta chains were all obtained from the same sample, sequenced in a study of blood T cells in healthy people across ages. A sample-barcoded 5' primer and a J-beta primer mix were used in a second PCR of about 7 to 11 cycles. MiXCR was run by TCRdb on the 5' RACE reads, yielding one entry per CDR3 protein. The sample includes 550,000 to 700,000 distinct CDR3 sequences, approximately 27% of them seen just once. The sample taken for sequencing was blood. These receptors were collected from a woman in her seventies in good health.

The chain has TRBV2 and TRBJ1-1; 12 bases line up with TRBD1. V was pared by 11 bases and J by 5 bases, with 9 bases of the junction left unmatched. Germline-derived CDR1 and CDR2 are SNHLY and FYNNEI. This CDR3 has 14 residues. CDR3 amino acids: CAGRDRGRGTEAFF. CDR3 nucleotide sequence: TGTGCCGGCCGGGACAGGGGGCGTGGGACTGAAGCTTTCTTT.

The chain couples TRBV12-3 or TRBV12-4 to TRBJ2-5; D is undetermined. The tail of the sequence fits TRBJ2-1 better, so the J call may be wrong. The CDR3 loop spans 12 amino acids. This CDR3 is CASRRSGSEQFF. The DNA of the CDR3 is TGTGCCAGCAGGAGGTCCGGCAGTGAGCAGTTCTTC.

The chain recombines TRBV18 with TRBJ2-2; no definite D call. Trimming took off 6 bases at V and 4 bases at J, with 15 bases between the two ends. CDR1 KGHSH and CDR2 LQKENI come from the germline V gene. The CDR3 sequence is 15 residues long. The CDR3: CASSPTAQATGELFF. In DNA, the CDR3 is TGTGCCAGCTCGCCAACGGCTCAGGCCACCGGGGAGCTGTTTTTT.

This chain links TRBV6-2 or TRBV6-3 with TRBJ2-5; D may match TRBD1 or TRBD2 (5 bases each). Trimming pared 8 bases from V and 5 bases from J, leaving 15 bases between. Germline V CDR1 and CDR2: MNHEY, SVGEGT. This CDR3 region has 13 residues. CDR3 bases: TGTGCCAGCGGGGACGAACGGGCGGAGACCCAGTACTTC. This gives the protein CASGDERAETQYF.

The rearrangement joins TRBV7-2 to TRBJ2-2; D may match TRBD1 or TRBD2 (5 bases each). V lost 5 bases and J lost 7, with 14 bases in between. The length of the CDR3 is 14 residues. Germline V CDR1 and CDR2: SGHTA, FQGNSA. The CDR3 DNA reads as TGTGCCAGCAGCATCAATCAGGGAGTCGGGGAGCTGTTTTTT. Amino acid sequence: CASSINQGVGELFF.

Points on this clonotype: The junction shows a germline mismatch at one end, possibly a read error. V is TRBV6-5 and J is TRBJ1-2; TRBD1 is a possible D gene (6 bases). This CDR3 has 13 residues. Germline CDR1 is MNHEY and CDR2 is SVGAGI. CDR3 DNA: TGTGCCAGCAGCATTAGCGTGGAAACAGGGAGATCCTTC. It encodes CASSISVETGRSF.

This clonotype occurred a few times. V and J are TRBV9 and TRBJ2-5; D is perhaps TRBD1 (5 bases). The CDR3 consists of 16 residues. Germline lookup yields CDR1 SGDLS and CDR2 YYNGEE. The germline V and J ends were trimmed by 0 bases and 2 bases, with 14 bases remaining between them. The chain's CDR3 is CASSVATGRQQETQYF. CDR3 coding DNA: TGTGCCAGCAGCGTAGCTACAGGTAGACAGCAAGAGACCCAGTACTTC.